The sequence of this T cell receptor beta chain was determined in a study of cytomegalovirus exposure and HLA in healthy donors. The PCR ran on 60 Vbeta and 13 Jbeta primers. Sequencing was performed with immunoSEQ multiplex PCR; in TCRdb, only in-frame clones are kept and a portion is missing. This sample's table reports 150,000 to 200,000 clones. About this clone: Its antigen is still unknown.

General observations from the study: Analyses of presence and absence presupposed an approximately uniform sequencing depth across donors. Some TCR beta chains (around 180 of them) were listed as cytomegalovirus-associated.

Trimming cost V 5 bases and J 8 bases; bases outside gene matches: 6. The length of the CDR3 is 15 residues. Germline CDR1 SGHNT, CDR2 YENEEA. Source material: PBMCs. This chain links TRBV11-3 with TRBJ2-1, with 13 bases fitting TRBD2. The receptor comes from a boy between 10 and 17 years old in good health and CMV-seronegative. DNA for the CDR3: TGTGCCAGCAGCCCCCGGACTAGCGGGGGCCATGAGCAGTTCTTC. Protein: CASSPRTSGGHEQFF.